Sequencing of this T cell receptor beta chain was carried out in a study of T-cell memory formation after mild COVID-19. Overall study: Among the donors, TCR clusters were largely specific to each donor.

This clonotype came up a few times. The antigen is undetermined. General observations from the study: Chiefly within CM and EM were the contracting CD4+ clones; CD8+ ones were within EMRA. Clones contracting across day 15 to 85 had a balanced CD4/CD8 profile; later expanding clones leaned CD4+.

It was 5'RACE with constant-segment primers that produced the TCR alpha and TCR beta cDNA libraries, which carried sample barcodes and UMIs. TCRdb ran MiXCR on the 5' RACE reads and lists one entry per CDR3 protein. The sample yields about 160,000 distinct CDR3 sequences, 31% seen once. The sequencing input was PBMCs or a T cell subset sorted from them (not recorded which). The TCR sequence derives from an adult woman who had mild COVID-19 (a few samples of this study predate the infection). Cell type and time point are not known.

CDR3 sequence reads: CASSEGSGNTIYF. The CDR3 nucleotides are TGCGCCAGCAGCGAAGGCTCTGGAAACACCATATATTTT. The gene calls are TRBV5-1 and TRBJ1-3; D not certain. This CDR3 region has 13 residues. Per the germline V gene, CDR1 is SGHRS and CDR2 is YFSETQ. V lost 4 bases to trimming and J lost 0 bases, with 5 bases between them.